Listed here are 2 T cell receptor beta chains from one sample, sequenced in a study of blood T cell repertoires in COVID-19. TCRdb's copy holds only in-frame clones and misses some; the assay was immunoSEQ multiplex PCR. The sample includes 310,000 or so clones, 75% to 90% of them seen just once. Sequences were obtained from peripheral blood. The receptor source for this set is a woman in her thirties who had recovered from COVID-19.

This clone has only one observation. The chain employs TRBV6-1 and TRBJ2-7, with D possibly TRBD2 on 6 matching bases. There are 13 residues in the CDR3. From germline, CDR1 is MNHNS and CDR2 SASEGT. Between the trimmed V and J ends, which lost 3 bases and 3 bases, there was a span of 9 bases. The CDR3 DNA follows: TGTGCCAGCAGTGAGCTAGCGAACTACGAGCAGTACTTC. Its protein product is CASSELANYEQYF.

The chain recombines TRBV3-1 (or the pseudogene TRBV3-2) with TRBJ2-7, with D possibly matching TRBD1 (5 bases). The V and J ends lost 0 bases and 6 bases respectively, with 9 bases between them. The CDR3 spans 13 residues. In germline, CDR1 is LGHDT, CDR2 YNNKEL (reference sequence). The CDR3 bases are TGTGCCAGCAGCCAAGACAGGGTAGGCGAGCAGTACTTC. This codes for CASSQDRVGEQYF.